This TCR beta chain was recorded in a study of CD8+CD57+ T cells in acquired aplastic anemia (dated by TCRdb to the late 2010s). Some background on the complete study: Extracted DNA from sorted CD4+ and CD8+ cells averaged around 3.3 ug, ranging from roughly 0.17 to 27.4 ug. Healthy donor samples averaged around 10 million reads for CD4+ and about 12 million for CD8+ cells. Study-wide findings and limitations: Roughly 29 CD8+ CDR3 sequences were found in both patients and controls but appeared to be highly expressed in patients and within the immunodominant clones of the patients. CD8+ Simpson's diversity did not differ significantly between patients and healthy controls (P=0.060).

Counted from cysteine to phenylalanine, this CDR3 has 13 amino acids. Only the CDR3 DNA stays, 39 bases, in frame from base 1. The germline V gene provides CDR1 SNHLY and CDR2 FYNNEI. In regard to this clonotype: The specificity of this receptor is unknown. The junction shows a germline mismatch at one end, possibly a read error.

TCR beta VDJ combination and CDR3 sequence profiling used genomic DNA as the template. An Illumina HiSeq 2000 was the platform used for TCR repertoire sequencing. Turning to the authors' computational methods: Repertoires were assessed using TRBV/TRBJ rearrangement plots, CDR3 size and DJ length profiles, and Simpson's diversity index. The most abundant DNA sequence in the deep sequencing data was defined as the immunodominant clone. CDR3 amino acid sequences were screened for sharing across subjects and compared with published repertoires and the VDJdb database. TCRdb redid the processing of the public reads, applying fastp at Q25 and MiXCR, and retained in-frame beta chains. Each entry merges the rows of one CDR3 protein and shows their most common DNA and genes. TCRdb's processing, not the authors' own work, is the source of the V and J calls. The sample table shows 400,000 to 450,000 distinct CDR3 sequences, and roughly 64% are seen once. The ten biggest clones cover 3% to 5% of the sample.

TCR repertoires of sorted CD4+ and CD8+ blood T cells from severe aplastic anemia patients and healthy subjects were deep-sequenced in the study. Ficoll-Paque density gradient centrifugation was used to isolate peripheral blood mononuclear cells. Before DNA extraction, CD4+ and CD8+ T cells were sorted by FACS or by magnetic beads. Sequences were obtained from sorted CD4+, CD8+, or CD8+CD57+ T cells (not recorded which) from PBMCs. The V gene is TRBV2 and the J gene is TRBJ2-1; too little of a D gene remains to name it. This receptor was identified in a human donor in good health, serving as a control. This receptor has the CDR3 CASRESGINAQFF. At the DNA level, the sequence is TGTGCCAGCAGGGAGTCGGGTATCAATGCGCAGTTCTTC.